A selection of T cell receptor beta chains follows, all from one sample in a study of T cells in Graves' hyperthyroidism and ophthalmopathy. TCRdb ran MiXCR on the multiplex PCR reads and lists one entry per CDR3 protein. The table has under 350,000 distinct CDR3 sequences, 15% to 20% seen once. The specimen was blood. These TCRs come from a woman between 55 and 75 years old with Graves' ophthalmopathy. Both conserved end residues are part of each CDR3. The order of the fields is CDR3 DNA, CDR3 protein, D gene, V gene, J gene, clone size, CDR3 length. A D gene is named only where the DNA matches it firmly. Only some rows state a clone size, as once, few, many or a class for expanded clones.

TGTGCCTGGGGGACGGGGCAGGGTATAATGGGAGATACGCAGTATTTT	CAWGTGQGIMGDTQYF	.	TRBV30	TRBJ2-3	.	16
TGCAGTGCTAGAGGAACAGGGTATAAAGATGGCTACACCTTC	CSARGTGYKDGYTF	.	TRBV20-1	TRBJ1-2	.	14
TGTGCCAGTAGCTTTCAGGGGGCAGTATCAGATACGCAGTATTTT	CASSFQGAVSDTQYF	TRBD1	TRBV19	TRBJ2-3	.	15
TGTGCCAGCAGCTTCCGGACGGTGAACGCCGGGGAGCTGTTTTTT	CASSFRTVNAGELFF	.	TRBV7-2	TRBJ2-2	few	15
TGTGCCAGCAGTCCCTCCTACTGGACAGATTCTGAAGCTTTCTTT	CASSPSYWTDSEAFF	.	TRBV27	TRBJ1-1	.	15
TGTGCCTGGAGCGGACTAGCGGGATATGAGACCCAGTACTTC	CAWSGLAGYETQYF	TRBD2	TRBV30	TRBJ2-5	.	14
TGCAGTGCTAGTGGGGGGACTAGCGAGTTTGATGAGCAGTTCTTC	CSASGGTSEFDEQFF	TRBD2	TRBV20-1	TRBJ2-1	.	15
TGTGCCAGCAGCTTAGACGGAAGAACAATTCAGCCCCAGCATTTT	CASSLDGRTIQPQHF	.	TRBV7-6	TRBJ1-5	few	15
TGTGCCAGCAGTGAAACCCGCTCCTATAATTCACCCCTCCACTTT	CASSETRSYNSPLHF	.	TRBV6-1	TRBJ1-6	once	15
TGCGCCAGCAGCCAAGAATGGGGAATGACAGGGAAGGGCTACACCTTC	CASSQEWGMTGKGYTF	TRBD1	TRBV4-3	TRBJ1-2	.	16
TGTGCCAGCAGCCAAGGGCTTGAGGGCCGGGGGGAAAAACTGTTTTTT	CASSQGLEGRGEKLFF	.	TRBV7-9	TRBJ1-4	many	16
TGTGCCAGCAGGCTGGACAGGGGGCCCACAGATACGCAGTATTTT	CASRLDRGPTDTQYF	TRBD1	TRBV2	TRBJ2-3	many	15
TGCGCCAGCAGTGAGTCGTTGACTGAGCAGTACTTC	CASSESLTEQYF	.	TRBV10-1	TRBJ2-7	.	12
TGTGCCAGCAGTCGTGGAGGGAGCGGTTACGAGCAGTACTTC	CASSRGGSGYEQYF	.	TRBV2	TRBJ2-7	many	14
TGTGCCAGCAGAATACTAGCGGGAGGGCCCGGCGAGCAGTACTTC	CASRILAGGPGEQYF	TRBD2	TRBV6-2/TRBV6-3	TRBJ2-7	few	15
TGTGCCAGCCGTCGGACAGGAGGTAAGACTGAAGCTTTCTTT	CASRRTGGKTEAFF	TRBD1	TRBV25-1	TRBJ1-1	.	14
TGCGCCAGCAGCCAAGATAGGTCCCGCTACACCTTC	CASSQDRSRYTF	.	TRBV4-1	TRBJ1-2	.	12
TGTGCCAGTAGTATGGGACATTACCGGGGTGAGCAGTTCTTC	CASSMGHYRGEQFF	.	TRBV19	TRBJ2-1	.	14
TGTGCCAGCAGTTACTTGGAATCACCCCTCCACTTT	CASSYLESPLHF	.	TRBV6-5	TRBJ1-6	many	12
TGTGCCAGCAGTCCCTTTTGGACAGGGAACTATGGCTACACCTTC	CASSPFWTGNYGYTF	TRBD1	TRBV12-3/TRBV12-4	TRBJ1-2	many	15
TGCAGTGCTTCAAGTGCTGTTGGCGCATCCTACGAGCAGTACTTC	CSASSAVGASYEQYF	.	TRBV20-1	TRBJ2-7	.	15
TGTGCCAGCAGCCGGGACAGCGAGCAGTACTTC	CASSRDSEQYF	TRBD1	TRBV5-6	TRBJ2-7	few	11
TGTGCCAGCAGCCGACGACTAGCGGGAGGGACGTCCACAGATACGCAGTATTTT	CASSRRLAGGTSTDTQYF	TRBD2	TRBV7-2	TRBJ2-3	many	18
TGTGCCAGCAGCGGAAGAGCGGGGGGCGTAGATACGCAGTATTTT	CASSGRAGGVDTQYF	TRBD2	TRBV7-9	TRBJ2-3	few	15
TGTGCCAGCAGCTTAGGTGTCTGGAGGGCCGGGCACGAGCAGTACTTC	CASSLGVWRAGHEQYF	.	TRBV7-6	TRBJ2-7	many	16
TGTGCCAGCAGCCCAGCAATGGCAGGGATCTCTGGAAACACCATATATTTT	CASSPAMAGISGNTIYF	.	TRBV3-1	TRBJ1-3	many	17
TGTGCCAGCAGACCTAGCGGGGGCACAGATACGCAGTATTTT	CASRPSGGTDTQYF	TRBD2	TRBV6-2/TRBV6-3	TRBJ2-3	.	14
TGTGCCAGCAGTCCGCACCGGGACAGGGGAGGGGCTGGAAACACCATATATTTT	CASSPHRDRGGAGNTIYF	TRBD1	TRBV27	TRBJ1-3	many	18
TGCAGCGTTATGACAGGGATGAACACTGAAGCTTTCTTT	CSVMTGMNTEAFF	TRBD1	TRBV29-1	TRBJ1-1	many	13
TGTGCCAGCAAACAGGGTTCTAACTATGGCTACACCTTC	CASKQGSNYGYTF	.	TRBV5-6	TRBJ1-2	few	13
TGTGCCAGCTCACCCGGGACAGAATACGCTTTCTTT	CASSPGTEYAFF	TRBD1	TRBV18	TRBJ1-1	.	12
TGCGCCAGCAGCTTGGCGCCGGGGGGGGTTCCTACGGATGAGCAGTTCTTC	CASSLAPGGVPTDEQFF	TRBD2	TRBV5-1	TRBJ2-1	few	17
TGTGCCAGCAGCTACTTAGGACAGGGTGACTATGGCTACACCTTC	CASSYLGQGDYGYTF	TRBD1	TRBV2	TRBJ1-2	many	15
TGTGCCAGCAGCGCGTTGACAGGGACTCATTTGAGCACTGAAGCTTTCTTT	CASSALTGTHLSTEAFF	TRBD1	TRBV9	TRBJ1-1	few	17
TGTGCCAGCAGCGACGGGACAGTAGACACAGATACGCAGTATTTT	CASSDGTVDTDTQYF	TRBD1	TRBV9	TRBJ2-3	.	15
TGCAGTGCGGCCCCCGGGACCGCCCCGGGGGAGCAGTACTTC	CSAAPGTAPGEQYF	.	TRBV20-1	TRBJ2-7	many	14
TGTGCCAGCAGTTTCAGGACGGTGAACATTGGAGCTTTCTTT	CASSFRTVNIGAFF	.	TRBV12-3/TRBV12-4	TRBJ1-1	.	14
TGTGCCATCAGTGAGTCAGGGGACAGGGGAAATTCACCCCTCCACTTT	CAISESGDRGNSPLHF	TRBD1	TRBV10-3	TRBJ1-6	many	16
TGTGCCAGCAGCGCTTCGGACAGTTACGGAAACACCATATATTTT	CASSASDSYGNTIYF	.	TRBV9	TRBJ1-3	once	15
TGCGCCAGCAGCCAAGATCGACAGGGCGGTCGGGGGACCCAGTACTTC	CASSQDRQGGRGTQYF	TRBD1	TRBV4-3	TRBJ2-5	few	16
TGCAGTGCTAGCCCTCTTCTCCAACAGGGGGATACGCAGTATTTT	CSASPLLQQGDTQYF	TRBD1	TRBV20-1	TRBJ2-3	many	15
TGTGCCAGCAGGTTCGGACTAGCGGGGGTTCAAGATACGCAGTATTTT	CASRFGLAGVQDTQYF	TRBD2	TRBV6-1	TRBJ2-3	.	16
TGTGCCAGCAGCCAATACAGGGGTACCAAAAACATTCAGTACTTC	CASSQYRGTKNIQYF	TRBD1	TRBV28	TRBJ2-4	many	15
TGTGCCAGCGGGGGGGCCGGCAATGAGCAGTTCTTC	CASGGAGNEQFF	.	TRBV5-4	TRBJ2-1	many	12
TGTGCCAGCAGCCAATATCAGGGGTCCGGGGCCAACGTCCTGACTTTC	CASSQYQGSGANVLTF	.	TRBV4-2	TRBJ2-6	.	16
TGTGCCAGCAGCCCAACCTGGGGCGGATATGGCTACACCTTC	CASSPTWGGYGYTF	.	TRBV7-2	TRBJ1-2	many	14
TGTGCCAGCAGCACGGGACAGGTCTATGGCTACACCTTC	CASSTGQVYGYTF	TRBD1	TRBV7-2	TRBJ1-2	.	13
TGTGCCAGCACCCTGTTTCAGGGGGGAGTGGCAGATACGCAGTATTTT	CASTLFQGGVADTQYF	.	TRBV12-3/TRBV12-4	TRBJ2-3	.	16
TGTGCCAGCAGCTTCGAACCGGGCCCTTACGAGCAGTACTTC	CASSFEPGPYEQYF	.	TRBV11-2	TRBJ2-7	few	14
TGTGCCAGCAGTCCCCTTCTTGGGAGCGGGAGCCAAGAGACCCAGTACTTC	CASSPLLGSGSQETQYF	TRBD2	TRBV11-2	TRBJ2-5	many	17
TGTGCCAGCAGCTTATTGGGACCGGGGGCTTCGGCTGAAGCTTTCTTT	CASSLLGPGASAEAFF	.	TRBV7-3	TRBJ1-1	many	16
TGTGCCAGCAGCTTGTCGGGGACAGGGCCCTACGAGCAGTTCTTC	CASSLSGTGPYEQFF	TRBD1	TRBV7-2	TRBJ2-1	.	15
TGCAGTGCTAGAGTCGGAGGGGGACAAGAGACCCAGTACTTC	CSARVGGGQETQYF	.	TRBV20-1	TRBJ2-5	.	14
TGTGCCAGCAGTTCCCCGGGCAATCAGCAGTACTTC	CASSSPGNQQYF	.	TRBV6-1	TRBJ2-7	many	12
TGTGCCAGTACCCTCCACCTCCCGGGGACTAGCGGTACGAACACCGGGGAGCTGTTTTTT	CASTLHLPGTSGTNTGELFF	TRBD2	TRBV19	TRBJ2-2	few	20
TGCAGCGTTAGCGTCCGCGAACGGGCTGAAGCTTTCTTT	CSVSVRERAEAFF	.	TRBV29-1	TRBJ1-1	many	13
TGCGCCAGCAGTGAGGCCTTCCAGCGGGCCGAGCAGTTCTTC	CASSEAFQRAEQFF	.	TRBV10-2	TRBJ2-1	few	14
TGTGCCAGCTCACCACCGAGGACCAGAAACACCATATATTTT	CASSPPRTRNTIYF	.	TRBV18	TRBJ1-3	.	14
TGTGCTAGTGGTTTGGGGGGAAAGACCCAGTACTTC	CASGLGGKTQYF	.	TRBV12-5	TRBJ2-5	many	12
TGTGCCAGCAGCTGGTTAAGGACAGGGGATGAAAAACTGTTTTTT	CASSWLRTGDEKLFF	TRBD1	TRBV7-9	TRBJ1-4	many	15